These 7 T cell receptor beta chains originate from one sample sequenced in a study of T cells in Graves' hyperthyroidism and ophthalmopathy. RNA transcripts provided the source from which TCR beta CDR3 regions were amplified. Researchers ran a first-round RT-PCR on the TCR CDR3 using the HTBI primer set. TCRdb independently ran MiXCR on the multiplex PCR reads; one entry per CDR3 protein. This repertoire shows fewer than 850,000 distinct CDR3 sequences, around 15% found once; its top ten account for less than 20%. Material: blood. These receptors were taken from a man between 50 and 59 years old with Graves' hyperthyroidism.

This clonotype was found a few times. The chain carries TRBV29-1 and TRBJ2-3; 7 bases map to TRBD1. Losses at the gene ends were 6 bases for V and 0 bases for J; bases not matched to a gene: 6. The CDR3 contains 14 residues. Germline V gene data show CDR1 as SQVTM and CDR2 as ANQGSEA. The CDR3 spells CSVTTGLSTDTQYF. The DNA for the CDR3 is TGCAGCGTCACGACAGGGCTTAGCACAGATACGCAGTATTTT.

In its sample, this clonotype was seen a few times. This chain links TRBV7-9 with TRBJ2-1; the D call may be TRBD1 or TRBD2 (5 bases each). CDR1 is SEHNR and CDR2 is FQNEAQ in the germline V gene (reference sequence). The V end lost 5 bases, the J end lost 15 bases, and 17 bases lay between the germline ends. The CDR3 totals 12 residues. The CDR3 bases are TGTGCCAGCAGCACTCCAAACAGGACTTCGTTCTTC. Protein sequence: CASSTPNRTSFF.

This clonotype appeared many times. This rearrangement joins TRBV6-1 to TRBJ2-3; possibly TRBD1 or TRBD2 for D (5 bases each). CDR1 and CDR2 (germline): MNHNS, SASEGT. Trimming cost V 6 bases and J 4 bases, with 14 bases left between them. The CDR3 is 14 residues long. The CDR3 DNA sequence: TGTGCCAGCAGCTTTAGGGGAGTGGCAGATACGCAGTATTTT. Amino acids: CASSFRGVADTQYF.

The table lists this clonotype with many counts. V gene TRBV10-3 combines with J gene TRBJ2-7; TRBD2 matches at 12 bases. V was clipped by 10 bases and J by 5 bases; unmatched bases: 21. The V gene's germline CDR1 is ENHRY and CDR2 SYGVKD. The CDR3 loop spans 18 amino acids. The DNA for the CDR3 is TGTGCCACCAGCAAGCGACGGGACCAGACTAGCGGGAGCCACGAGCAGTACTTC. This encodes CATSKRRDQTSGSHEQYF.

This clonotype was seen at least ten times. V is TRBV11-3 and J is TRBJ1-5; the D is unclear. The V and J ends lost 8 bases and 5 bases respectively, with 7 bases between them. This CDR3 comprises 11 residues. In germline, CDR1 is SGHNT, CDR2 YENEEA. CDR3 coding DNA: TGTGCCAGCGTCCTAGATCAGCCCCAGCATTTT. The encoded protein is CASVLDQPQHF. Looking up the rest from reference TRBV11-3 and TRBJ1-5 gives the full variable domain: EAGVVQSPRYKIIEKKQPVAFWCNPISGHNTLYWYLQNLGQGPELLIRYENEEAVDDSQLPKDRFSAERLKGVDSTLKIQPAELGDSAVYLCASVLDQPQHFGDGTRLSIL.

This clonotype was seen a few times. This chain uses TRBV24-1 with TRBJ2-2; D is undetermined. CDR3 length equals 11 residues. Germline V gene sequence: CDR1 KGHDR, CDR2 SFDVKD. Trimming removed 6 bases from V and 5 bases from J, with 3 bases in between. The chain's CDR3 is CATSRTGELFF. The CDR3 bases are TGTGCCACCAGTAGAACCGGGGAGCTGTTTTTT.

The V and J genes are TRBV5-6 and TRBJ2-1, with D possibly TRBD2 on 6 matching bases. Trimming removed 6 bases at V and 6 bases at J, with 13 bases between. The CDR3 loop spans 13 amino acids. In germline, CDR1 is SGHDT, CDR2 YYEEEE. In DNA form, the CDR3 reads TGTGCCAGCACCCGGGGGAACGGCAATGAGCAGTTCTTC. The encoded protein is CASTRGNGNEQFF.